Below, 7 T cell receptor beta chains from the same sample are listed, as sequenced in a study of T cell repertoires and HLA-DP antigens. Only in-frame clones appear in the TCRdb table, and some are missing; sequencing was by immunoSEQ multiplex PCR. Among 85,000 to 90,000 clones listed, more than 75% were seen once. These receptors have no known antigen. Material: CD4+ T cells from PBMCs. These TCRs come from a man between 45 and 60 years old in good health and CMV-seronegative.

The rearrangement links TRBV7-6 to TRBJ1-5; D gene ambiguous. Trimming left V 1 base short and J 11 bases short, with 18 bases between. Germline assignment: CDR1 SGHVS and CDR2 FNYEAQ. The CDR3 loop spans 15 amino acids. The CDR3: CASSLDPTSSGSQHF. In nucleotides, the CDR3 is TGTGCCAGCAGCTTAGACCCCACATCTAGCGGATCCCAGCATTTT.

The V gene is TRBV6-1, the J gene TRBJ1-6; maybe TRBD1 (5 bases). This CDR3 is built from 13 residues. V lost 6 bases and J 14 bases, leaving 17 bases between the germline ends. The germline CDR1 and CDR2 sequences are MNHNS and SASEGT. CDR3 nucleotide sequence: TGTGCCAGCAGCAGGGACCCCAGGGAGACCCTCCACTTT. This gives the protein CASSRDPRETLHF.

The CDR3 here is CASSTGQGYNSPLHF. Here the CDR3 DNA reads TGTGCCAGTAGTACGGGACAGGGGTATAATTCACCCCTCCACTTT. The V and J genes are TRBV19 and TRBJ1-6; TRBD1 aligns across 10 bases. Unmatched junction bases numbered 1, after V lost 4 bases and J lost 4 bases. Germline lookup yields CDR1 LNHDA and CDR2 SQIVND (reference sequence). The CDR3 runs 15 residues.

The V and J genes are TRBV6-5 and TRBJ2-3; TRBD2 aligns across 8 bases. Trimming took 4 bases from V and 5 from J; bases not matched to a gene: 8. The CDR3 contains 15 residues. Germline V lookup: CDR1 MNHEY, CDR2 SVGAGI. CDR3 nucleotides: TGTGCCAGCAGTTCAAGCGGGAGCGGCGTAGATACGCAGTATTTT. Its translation: CASSSSGSGVDTQYF.

This chain uses TRBV11-3 with TRBJ2-3; 10 bases line up with TRBD2. The CDR3 sequence is 16 residues long. Trimming cost V 6 bases and J 4 bases; bases outside gene matches: 10. Per the germline V gene, CDR1 is SGHNT and CDR2 is YENEEA. The CDR3 loop is CASSAGSSGRADTQYF. The CDR3 DNA is TGTGCCAGCAGTGCCGGTTCTAGCGGGAGAGCAGATACGCAGTATTTT.

The V call is TRBV4-3, the J call TRBJ1-3; D gene uncertain. The CDR3 is 14 amino acids. V was shortened by 3 bases and J by 1 base, with 7 bases between the two germline ends. Germline CDR1 and CDR2: LGHNA and YSLEER. CDR3 in DNA: TGCGCCAGCAGCCAGGAGGGTTCTGGAAACACCATATATTTT. Protein product: CASSQEGSGNTIYF.

The rearrangement joins TRBV6-4 to TRBJ2-3; D is unresolved. The CDR3 extends over 14 amino acids. Trimming pared 5 bases from V and 5 bases from J, leaving 14 bases between. Looked up from germline, CDR1 is MRHNA and CDR2 is SNTAGT. CDR3 bases: TGTGCCAGCAGTCGAGAATTTGCGGAAGATACGCAGTATTTT. It codes for CASSREFAEDTQYF.